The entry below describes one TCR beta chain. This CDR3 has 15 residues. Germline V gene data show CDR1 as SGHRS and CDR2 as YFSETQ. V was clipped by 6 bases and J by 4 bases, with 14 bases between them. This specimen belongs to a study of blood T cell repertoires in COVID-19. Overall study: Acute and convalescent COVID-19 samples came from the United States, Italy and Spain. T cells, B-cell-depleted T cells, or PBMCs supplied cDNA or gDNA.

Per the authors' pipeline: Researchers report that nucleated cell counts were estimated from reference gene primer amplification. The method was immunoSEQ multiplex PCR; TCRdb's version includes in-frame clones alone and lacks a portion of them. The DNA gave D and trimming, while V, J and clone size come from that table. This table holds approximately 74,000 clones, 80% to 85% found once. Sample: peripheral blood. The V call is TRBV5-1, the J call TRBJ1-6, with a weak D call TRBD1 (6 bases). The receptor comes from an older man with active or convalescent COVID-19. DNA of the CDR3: TGCGCCAGCACCGCCGGGACACCATATAATTCACCCCTCCACTTT. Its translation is CASTAGTPYNSPLHF.